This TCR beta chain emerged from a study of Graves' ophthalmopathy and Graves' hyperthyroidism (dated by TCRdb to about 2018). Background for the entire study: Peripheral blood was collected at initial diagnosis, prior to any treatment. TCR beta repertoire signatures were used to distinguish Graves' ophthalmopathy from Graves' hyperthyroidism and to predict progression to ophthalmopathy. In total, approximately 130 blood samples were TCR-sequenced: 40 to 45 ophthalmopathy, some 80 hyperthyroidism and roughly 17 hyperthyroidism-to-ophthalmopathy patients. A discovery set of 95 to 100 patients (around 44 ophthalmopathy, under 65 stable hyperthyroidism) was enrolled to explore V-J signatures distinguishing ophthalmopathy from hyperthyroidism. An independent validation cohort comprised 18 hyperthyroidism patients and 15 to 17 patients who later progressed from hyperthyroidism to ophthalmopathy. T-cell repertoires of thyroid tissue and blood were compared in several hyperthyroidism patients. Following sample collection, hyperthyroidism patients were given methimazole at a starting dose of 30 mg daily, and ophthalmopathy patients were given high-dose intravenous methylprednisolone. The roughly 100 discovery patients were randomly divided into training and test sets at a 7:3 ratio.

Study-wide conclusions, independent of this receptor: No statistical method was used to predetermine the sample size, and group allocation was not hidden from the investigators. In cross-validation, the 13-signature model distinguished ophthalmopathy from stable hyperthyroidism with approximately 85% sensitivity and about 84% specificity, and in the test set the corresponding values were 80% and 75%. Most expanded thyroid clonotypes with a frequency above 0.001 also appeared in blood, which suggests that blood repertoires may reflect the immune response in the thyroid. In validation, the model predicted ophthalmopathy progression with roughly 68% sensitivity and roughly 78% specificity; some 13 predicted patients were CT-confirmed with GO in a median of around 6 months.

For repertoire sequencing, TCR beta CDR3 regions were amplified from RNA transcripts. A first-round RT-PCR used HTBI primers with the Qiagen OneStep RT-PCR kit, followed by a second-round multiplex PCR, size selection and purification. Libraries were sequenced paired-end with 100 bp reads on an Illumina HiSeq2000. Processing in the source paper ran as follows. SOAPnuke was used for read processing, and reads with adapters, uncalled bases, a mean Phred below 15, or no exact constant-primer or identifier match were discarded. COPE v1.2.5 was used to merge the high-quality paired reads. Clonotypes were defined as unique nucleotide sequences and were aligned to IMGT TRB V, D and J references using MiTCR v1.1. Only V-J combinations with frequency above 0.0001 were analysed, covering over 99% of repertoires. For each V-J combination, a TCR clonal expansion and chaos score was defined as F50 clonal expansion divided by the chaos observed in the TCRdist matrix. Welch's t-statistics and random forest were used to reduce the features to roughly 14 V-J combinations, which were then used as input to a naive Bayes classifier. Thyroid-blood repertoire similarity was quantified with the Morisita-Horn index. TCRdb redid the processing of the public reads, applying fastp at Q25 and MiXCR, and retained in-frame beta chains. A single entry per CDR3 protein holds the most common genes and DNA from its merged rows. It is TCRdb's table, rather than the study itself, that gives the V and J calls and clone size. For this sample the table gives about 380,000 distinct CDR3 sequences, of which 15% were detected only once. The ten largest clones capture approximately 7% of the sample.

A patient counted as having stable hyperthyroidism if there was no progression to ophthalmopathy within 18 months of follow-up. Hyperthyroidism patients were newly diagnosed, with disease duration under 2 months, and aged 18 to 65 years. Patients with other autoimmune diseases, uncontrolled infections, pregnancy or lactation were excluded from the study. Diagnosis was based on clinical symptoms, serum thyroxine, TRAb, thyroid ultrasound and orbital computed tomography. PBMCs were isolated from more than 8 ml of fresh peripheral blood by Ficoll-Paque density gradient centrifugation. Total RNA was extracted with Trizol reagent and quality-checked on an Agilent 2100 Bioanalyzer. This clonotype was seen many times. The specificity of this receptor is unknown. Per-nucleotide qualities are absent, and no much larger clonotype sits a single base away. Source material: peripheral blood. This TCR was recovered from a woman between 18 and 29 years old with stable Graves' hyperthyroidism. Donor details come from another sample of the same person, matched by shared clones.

The CDR3 here reads CASSPVGTGANEQYF. The sequenced DNA: TGTGCCAGCAGTCCGGTAGGGACAGGGGCCAACGAGCAGTACTTC. Rearrangement joined TRBV27 to TRBJ2-7, with TRBD1 matching 10 junction bases. From V the trimming removes 5 bases and from J it removes 5 bases, while the gene matches leave 9 bases of the junction unaccounted for. The CDR3 has 15 amino acids, counting the end cysteine and phenylalanine. Of all the DNA, just the CDR3 is kept, 45 bases in frame from base 1. For CDR1 and CDR2, the germline V gene (reference sequence) lists MNHEY and SMNVEV.